The rows below give T cell receptor beta chains drawn from one sample of a study of shared clonotypes between healthy human individuals. Profiled with immunoSEQ multiplex PCR; TCRdb holds only in-frame clones, not every one. The sample lists around 450,000 clones, more than 75% occurring once. The specimen sequenced was PBMCs. Every receptor here comes from a woman in her forties in good health. Some clones in this sample may be carry-over from other donors' samples. Both conserved end residues are part of each CDR3. Size tells how often a clone was seen (once, few, many) or the class of an expanded clone, and some rows leave it out.

length,V,size,CDR3
13,TRBV30,-,CAWRASFNTEAFF
16,TRBV7-9,-,CASSSWTGAYTDTQYF
16,TRBV7-2,-,CASSPFWGAGNYGYTF
15,TRBV5-1,-,CASSTGTGGATEAFF
15,TRBV30,-,CAWRRRTSGTYEQYF
15,TRBV7-8,-,CASSLSGSSNQPQHF
15,TRBV5-6,-,CASSLTSGGRDTQYF
14,TRBV7-2,many,CASSLGGGSPEQFF
15,TRBV7-2,-,CASSLNRYLTYEQYF
16,TRBV15,once,CATSRVQGTGANVLTF
15,TRBV25-1,-,CASSEGYRIQETQYF
13,TRBV7-2,once,CASSLGRGNTIYF
16,TRBV7-3,-,CASSLKFGRGADTQYF
15,TRBV19,few,CASSSPGLAGYEQFF
15,TRBV28,-,CASSLEGLSNQPQHF
16,TRBV25-1,-,CASSEPGGTGVWGYTF
12,TRBV7-9,-,CASSLVDRQQYF
15,TRBV9,few,CASSQTAGTGAGYTF
12,TRBV2,-,CASSEDRRTQYF
15,TRBV28,-,CASNNWGQSSYEQYF
12,TRBV7-2,-,CASSLLSGELFF
12,TRBV15,once,CATSRDWGQQYF
16,TRBV30,few,CAWGWGLAGTTGELFF
15,TRBV6-6,few,CASSWDATNTGELFF
17,TRBV5-1,-,CASSLEGTGSSGYGYTF
15,TRBV6-1,-,CASTAWRLENTEAFF
13,TRBV5-8,-,CASSFTGPEKLFF
16,TRBV25-1,-,CASSELGFATNEKLFF
15,TRBV7-2,-,CASSLGSGNTGELFF
16,TRBV5-4,once,CASSLAGVAGVREQYF
13,TRBV19,-,CASSGRISYEQYF
13,TRBV11-2,-,CASSSRQGGKQYF
19,TRBV28,-,CASRRLGQGPEKPTDTQYF
14,TRBV5-6,-,CASSLRQTNTEAFF